The rows below give T cell receptor beta chains drawn from one sample of a study of shared clonotypes between healthy human individuals. Repertoires were generated with immunoSEQ multiplex PCR, while TCRdb's copy carries only in-frame clones and drops some. Of about 2.1 million clones listed, roughly 91% are singletons. Sequenced material: naive CD8+ T cells from PBMCs. The origin of the receptors is a man between 18 and 35 years old in good health. Some clones in this sample may be carry-over from other donors' samples. Each CDR3 is given with its conserved first and last residue. A D gene is named only where the DNA matches it firmly. Not every row has a clone size; where given, it reads once, few, many or a size class.

cdr3_nt cdr3_aa j_call d_call v_call clone_size
TGTGCCACCAGCCCCGGGACAGGGGGCACCTACGAGCAGTACTTC CATSPGTGGTYEQYF TRBJ2-7 TRBD1 TRBV15 .
TGTGCCAGCAGACGGACAGGGTTCTACAGCGAGCAGTACTTC CASRRTGFYSEQYF TRBJ2-7 TRBD1 TRBV2 .
TGTGCCAGCAGTTTGAGGGGTTCTGGAAACACCATATATTTT CASSLRGSGNTIYF TRBJ1-3 . TRBV27 once
TGTGCCAGTAGTGCCTGGACGGTGAACACTGAAGCTTTCTTT CASSAWTVNTEAFF TRBJ1-1 . TRBV19 .
TGCAGCGTTGAAGATCTTAAGGGTGCTTTCTTT CSVEDLKGAFF TRBJ1-1 . TRBV29-1 .
TGTGCCAGCAGCCGAGGGACTAGCGGGAGGCTTTTAGATACGCAGTATTTT CASSRGTSGRLLDTQYF TRBJ2-3 TRBD2 TRBV11-2 .
TGTGCCAGCAGTTACGGCCCTGAAGCTTTCTTT CASSYGPEAFF TRBJ1-1 . TRBV6-5 .
TGTGCCAGCAGTTTGCTAAGGGGGCCGGACGAGCAGTACTTC CASSLLRGPDEQYF TRBJ2-7 TRBD1 TRBV28 .
TGTGCCAGCAGCTTGGCAGGGACCGACCCCAGGGGCGACACTGAAGCTTTCTTT CASSLAGTDPRGDTEAFF TRBJ1-1 . TRBV7-6 .
TGTGCCAGCAGGTCACTCCGGGAGGGGTCCCACGAGCAGTACTTC CASRSLREGSHEQYF TRBJ2-7 TRBD2 TRBV2 .
TGCGCCAGCAGCCAAGACGACTCCAGCGGAAACACCATATATTTT CASSQDDSSGNTIYF TRBJ1-3 . TRBV4-3 once
TGTGCCAGCAGCCAGGGACAGGGGGTATGGACCGGGGAGCTGTTTTTT CASSQGQGVWTGELFF TRBJ2-2 TRBD1 TRBV7-3 .
TGCCCGCCCCGGGGGCATGGCGGGGAGCTGTTTTTT CPPRGHGGELFF TRBJ2-2 . TRBV29-1 .
TGTGCCAGCAGCTTCGGGACAGGGTACGAGCAGTACTTC CASSFGTGYEQYF TRBJ2-7 TRBD1 TRBV5-6 .
TGTGCCAGCAGTTGGGTAGTGGGGGTGAACAATGAGCAGTTCTTC CASSWVVGVNNEQFF TRBJ2-1 . TRBV6-5 .
TGTGCCAACACCAATCTACCCCGGATAGGGAAGGTCTACGAGCAGTACTTC CANTNLPRIGKVYEQYF TRBJ2-7 . TRBV27 .
TGTGCCAGCAGTGACTCCTTAGCGGGAATCGACGAGCAGTACTTC CASSDSLAGIDEQYF TRBJ2-7 TRBD2 TRBV25-1 .
TGTGCCAGCAGCGAGGGACAGGGCTACTATGGCTACACCTTC CASSEGQGYYGYTF TRBJ1-2 TRBD1 TRBV6-1 .
TGCGCCAGCAGCCAAAAGGACAACATTCCTCTGGAGACCCAGTACTTC CASSQKDNIPLETQYF TRBJ2-5 . TRBV4-3 .